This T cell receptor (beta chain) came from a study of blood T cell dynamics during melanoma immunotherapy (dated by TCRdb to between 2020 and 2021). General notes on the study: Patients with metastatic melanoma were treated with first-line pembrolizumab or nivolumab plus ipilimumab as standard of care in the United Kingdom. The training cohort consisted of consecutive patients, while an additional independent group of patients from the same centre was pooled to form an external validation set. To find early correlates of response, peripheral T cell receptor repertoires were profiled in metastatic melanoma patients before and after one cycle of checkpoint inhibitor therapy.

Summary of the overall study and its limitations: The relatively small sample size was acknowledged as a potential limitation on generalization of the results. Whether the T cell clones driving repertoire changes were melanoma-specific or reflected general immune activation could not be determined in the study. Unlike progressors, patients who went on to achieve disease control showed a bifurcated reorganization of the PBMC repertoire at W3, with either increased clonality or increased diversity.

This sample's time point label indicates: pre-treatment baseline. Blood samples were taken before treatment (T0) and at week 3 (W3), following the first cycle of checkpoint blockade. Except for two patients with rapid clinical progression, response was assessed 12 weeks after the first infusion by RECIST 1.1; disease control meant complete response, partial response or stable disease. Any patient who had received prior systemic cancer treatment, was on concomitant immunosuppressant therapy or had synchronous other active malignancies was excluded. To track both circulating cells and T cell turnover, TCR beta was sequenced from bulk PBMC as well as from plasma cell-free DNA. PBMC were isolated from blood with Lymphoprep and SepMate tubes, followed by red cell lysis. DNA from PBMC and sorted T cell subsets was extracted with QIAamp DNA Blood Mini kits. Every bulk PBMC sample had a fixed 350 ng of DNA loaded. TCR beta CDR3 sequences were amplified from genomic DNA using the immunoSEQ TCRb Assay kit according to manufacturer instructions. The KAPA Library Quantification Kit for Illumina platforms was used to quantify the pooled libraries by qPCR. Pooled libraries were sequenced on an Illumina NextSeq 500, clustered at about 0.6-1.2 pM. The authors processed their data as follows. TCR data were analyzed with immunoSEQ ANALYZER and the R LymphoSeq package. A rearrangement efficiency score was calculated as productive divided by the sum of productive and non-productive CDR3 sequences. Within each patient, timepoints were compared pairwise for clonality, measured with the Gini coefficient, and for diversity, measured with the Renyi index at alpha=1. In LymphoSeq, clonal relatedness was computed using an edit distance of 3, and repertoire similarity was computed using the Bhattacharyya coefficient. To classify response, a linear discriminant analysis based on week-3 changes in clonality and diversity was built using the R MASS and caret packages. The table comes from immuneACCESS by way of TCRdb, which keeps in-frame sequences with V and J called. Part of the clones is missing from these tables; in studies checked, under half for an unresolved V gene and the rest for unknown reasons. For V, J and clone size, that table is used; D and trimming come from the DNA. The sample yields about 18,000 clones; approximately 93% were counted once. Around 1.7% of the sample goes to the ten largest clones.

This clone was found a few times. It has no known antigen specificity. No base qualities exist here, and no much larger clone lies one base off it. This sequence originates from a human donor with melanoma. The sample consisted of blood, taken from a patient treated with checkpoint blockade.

The sequenced DNA: TGTGCCAGCAGTTTATCACAGCAGGGGAATAATTCACCCCTCCACTTT. Its translation is CASSLSQQGNNSPLHF. This receptor chain uses TRBV28 and TRBJ1-6, and possibly TRBD1, on 6 matching bases. There are 16 amino acids in the CDR3, from cysteine to phenylalanine inclusive. The read is trimmed to its CDR3 DNA, 48 bases read in frame from base 1. V sheds 1 base and J sheds 5 bases, leaving 12 bases between their ends. The germline V gene yields MDHEN for CDR1 and SYDVKM for CDR2.